This T cell receptor beta chain was sequenced in a study of blood T cell repertoires in COVID-19. Study details: Acute and convalescent COVID-19 samples came from the United States, Italy and Spain. Sources were T cells, B-cell-depleted T cells, or PBMCs; the material itself was cDNA or gDNA.

Authors' data handling: Amplification with reference gene primers provided the estimates of nucleated cell counts. Profiled with immunoSEQ multiplex PCR; TCRdb holds only in-frame clones, not every one. The V and J calls and clone size come from that table; D and trimming were worked out from the DNA. Here the sample spans 80,000 to 90,000 clones, about 88% being singletons. The CDR3 extends over 11 amino acids. Trimming pared 4 bases from V and 6 bases from J, leaving 6 bases between. Germline CDR1 is LGHDT and CDR2 is YNNKEL (reference sequence). The origin of this receptor is a man in his forties with acute or convalescent COVID-19. The chain couples TRBV3-1 (or the pseudogene TRBV3-2) to TRBJ1-2; no reliable D call. The sample taken for sequencing was peripheral blood. The CDR3 region has the DNA TGTGCCAGCAGCCGTTTAGATGGCTACACCTTC. This gives the protein CASSRLDGYTF.